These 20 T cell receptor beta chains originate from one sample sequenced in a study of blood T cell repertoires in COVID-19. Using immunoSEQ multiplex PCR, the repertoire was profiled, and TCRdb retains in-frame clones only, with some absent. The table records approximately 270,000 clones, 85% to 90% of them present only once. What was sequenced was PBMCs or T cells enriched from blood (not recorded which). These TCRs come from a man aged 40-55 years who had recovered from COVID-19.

DNA for the CDR3: TGTGCCAGTTGGACAGGATATAGCAATCAGCCCCAGCATTTT. Encoded protein: CASWTGYSNQPQHF. This chain connects TRBV19 to TRBJ1-5, with 7 nucleotides matching TRBD1. With 8 bases clipped from V and 0 bases from J, the junction kept 4 bases outside the gene matches. Germline assignment: CDR1 LNHDA and CDR2 SQIVND (reference sequence). The CDR3 spans 14 residues.

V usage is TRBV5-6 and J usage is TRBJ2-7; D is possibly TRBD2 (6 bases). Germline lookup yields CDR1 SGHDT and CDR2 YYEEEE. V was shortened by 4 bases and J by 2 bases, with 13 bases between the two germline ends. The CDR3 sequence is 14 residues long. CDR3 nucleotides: TGTGCCAGCAGCCGGGGACTCGGGACCTACGAGCAGTACTTC. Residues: CASSRGLGTYEQYF.

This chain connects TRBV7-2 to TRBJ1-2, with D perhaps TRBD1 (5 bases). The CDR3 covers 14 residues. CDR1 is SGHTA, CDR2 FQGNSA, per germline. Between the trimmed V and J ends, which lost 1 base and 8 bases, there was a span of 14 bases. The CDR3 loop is CASSLGREEMGYTF. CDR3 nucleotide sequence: TGTGCCAGCAGCTTAGGCAGGGAGGAGATGGGCTACACCTTC.

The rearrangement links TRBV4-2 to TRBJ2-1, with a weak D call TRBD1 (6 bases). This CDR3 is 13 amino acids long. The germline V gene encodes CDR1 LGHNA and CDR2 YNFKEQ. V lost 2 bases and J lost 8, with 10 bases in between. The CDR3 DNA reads TGTGCCAGCAGCCAAAACAACAGGGATGAGCAGTTCTTC. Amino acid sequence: CASSQNNRDEQFF.

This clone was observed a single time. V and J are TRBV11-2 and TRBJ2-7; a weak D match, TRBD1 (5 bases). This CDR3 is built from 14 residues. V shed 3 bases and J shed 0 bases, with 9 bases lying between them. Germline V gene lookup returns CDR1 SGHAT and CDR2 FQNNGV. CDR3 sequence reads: CASSFQGVSYEQYF. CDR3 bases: TGTGCCAGCAGCTTCCAGGGCGTCTCCTACGAGCAGTACTTC.

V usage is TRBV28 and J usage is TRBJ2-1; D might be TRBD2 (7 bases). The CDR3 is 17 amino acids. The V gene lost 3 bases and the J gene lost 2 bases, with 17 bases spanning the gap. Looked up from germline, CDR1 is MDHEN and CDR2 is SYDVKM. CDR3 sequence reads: CASSFGGGGITYNEQFF. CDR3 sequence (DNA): TGTGCCAGCAGTTTTGGGGGGGGCGGGATCACCTACAATGAGCAGTTCTTC.

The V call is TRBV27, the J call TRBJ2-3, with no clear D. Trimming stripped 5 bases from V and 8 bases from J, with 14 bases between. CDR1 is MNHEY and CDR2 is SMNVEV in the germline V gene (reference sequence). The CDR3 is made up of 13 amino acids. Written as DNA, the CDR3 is TGTGCCAGCAGTCTTCCTCCATCGGGTACGCAGTATTTT. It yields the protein CASSLPPSGTQYF.

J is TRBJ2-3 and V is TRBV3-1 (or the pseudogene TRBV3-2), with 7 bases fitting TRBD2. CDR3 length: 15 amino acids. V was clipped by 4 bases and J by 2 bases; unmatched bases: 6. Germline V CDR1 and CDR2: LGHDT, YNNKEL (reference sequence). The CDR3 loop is CASSPQGLFTDTQYF. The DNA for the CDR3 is TGTGCCAGCAGCCCCCAGGGACTATTCACAGATACGCAGTATTTT.

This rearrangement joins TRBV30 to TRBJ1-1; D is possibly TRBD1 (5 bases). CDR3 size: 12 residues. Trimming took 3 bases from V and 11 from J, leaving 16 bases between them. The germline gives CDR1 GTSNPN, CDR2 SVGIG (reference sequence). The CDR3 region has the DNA TGTGCCTGGAGAGTAAGCCAGGGAAAGGCTTTCTTT. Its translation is CAWRVSQGKAFF.

The DNA for the CDR3 is TGCAGCGTTCGGACAGGTGGGGCTGGCTACACCTTC. Residues: CSVRTGGAGYTF. The chain carries TRBV29-1 and TRBJ1-2; 7 nucleotides agree with TRBD1. With 5 bases clipped from V and 7 bases from J, the junction kept 7 bases outside the gene matches. The germline V gene encodes CDR1 SQVTM and CDR2 ANQGSEA. The CDR3 extends over 12 amino acids.

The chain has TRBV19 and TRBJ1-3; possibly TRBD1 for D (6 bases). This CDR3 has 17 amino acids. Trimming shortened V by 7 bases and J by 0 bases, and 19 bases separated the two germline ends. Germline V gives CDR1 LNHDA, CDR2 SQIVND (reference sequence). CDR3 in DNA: TGTGCCAGTAAAAGGAGCCGGGACACTGACTCTGGAAACACCATATATTTT. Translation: CASKRSRDTDSGNTIYF.

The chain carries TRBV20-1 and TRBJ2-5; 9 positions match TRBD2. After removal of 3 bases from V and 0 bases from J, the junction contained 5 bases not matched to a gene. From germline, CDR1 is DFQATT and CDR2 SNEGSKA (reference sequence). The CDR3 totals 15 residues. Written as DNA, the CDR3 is TGCAGTGCTAGTCCAGCGGGGGGACACCAAGAGACCCAGTACTTC. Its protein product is CSASPAGGHQETQYF.

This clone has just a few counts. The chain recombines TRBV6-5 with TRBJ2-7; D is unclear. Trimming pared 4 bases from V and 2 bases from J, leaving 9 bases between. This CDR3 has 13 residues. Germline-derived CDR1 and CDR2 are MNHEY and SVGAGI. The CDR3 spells CASSSNAPYEQYF. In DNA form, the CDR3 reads TGTGCCAGCAGTTCGAACGCGCCCTACGAGCAGTACTTC.

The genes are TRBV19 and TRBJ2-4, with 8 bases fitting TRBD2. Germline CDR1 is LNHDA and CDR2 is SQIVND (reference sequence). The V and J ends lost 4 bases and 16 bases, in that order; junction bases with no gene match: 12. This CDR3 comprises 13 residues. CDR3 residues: CASSSGGPVLIYF. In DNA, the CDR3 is TGTGCCAGTAGTAGCGGGGGGCCCGTTTTGATATACTTC.

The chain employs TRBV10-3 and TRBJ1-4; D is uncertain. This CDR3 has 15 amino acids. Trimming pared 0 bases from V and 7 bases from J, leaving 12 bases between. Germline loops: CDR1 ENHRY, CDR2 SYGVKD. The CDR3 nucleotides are TGTGCCATCAGTGAGTCTGTGGACGGGAGTGAAAAACTGTTTTTT. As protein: CAISESVDGSEKLFF.

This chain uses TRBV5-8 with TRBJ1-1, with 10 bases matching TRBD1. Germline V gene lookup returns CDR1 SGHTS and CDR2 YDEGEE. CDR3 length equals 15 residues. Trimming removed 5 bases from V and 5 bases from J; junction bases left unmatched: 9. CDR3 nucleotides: TGTGCCAGCAGACTGGATGGGACAGGGGATACTGAAGCTTTCTTT. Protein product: CASRLDGTGDTEAFF.

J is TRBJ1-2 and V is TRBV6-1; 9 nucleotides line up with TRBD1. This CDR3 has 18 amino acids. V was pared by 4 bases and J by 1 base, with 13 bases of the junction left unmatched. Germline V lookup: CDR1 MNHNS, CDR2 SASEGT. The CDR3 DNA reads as TGTGCCAGCAGTGGAGACCCGGGACAGGGAGCCTTTAACTATGGCTACACCTTC. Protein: CASSGDPGQGAFNYGYTF.

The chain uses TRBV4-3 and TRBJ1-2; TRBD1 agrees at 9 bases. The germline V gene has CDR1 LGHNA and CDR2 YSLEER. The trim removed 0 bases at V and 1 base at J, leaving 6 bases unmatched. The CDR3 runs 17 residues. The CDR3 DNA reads TGCGCCAGCAGCCAAGAAGGGACAGGGCTAGGTAACTATGGCTACACCTTC. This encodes CASSQEGTGLGNYGYTF.

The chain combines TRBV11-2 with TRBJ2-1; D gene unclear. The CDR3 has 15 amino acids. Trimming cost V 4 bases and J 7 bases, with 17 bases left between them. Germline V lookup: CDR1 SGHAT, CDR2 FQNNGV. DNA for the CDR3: TGTGCCAGCAGCTCGAGCTTCGCTAGAGCAAATGAGCAGTTCTTC. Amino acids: CASSSSFARANEQFF. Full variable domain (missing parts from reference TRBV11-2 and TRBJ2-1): EAGVAQSPRYKIIEKRQSVAFWCNPISGHATLYWYQQILGQGPKLLIQFQNNGVVDDSQLPKDRFSAERLKGVDSTLKIQPAKLEDSAVYLCASSSSFARANEQFFGPGTRLTVL.

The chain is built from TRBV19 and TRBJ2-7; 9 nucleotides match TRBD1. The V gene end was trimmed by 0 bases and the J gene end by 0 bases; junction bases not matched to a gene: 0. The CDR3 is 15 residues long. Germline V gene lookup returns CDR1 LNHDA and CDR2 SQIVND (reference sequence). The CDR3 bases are TGTGCCAGTAGTATAGAGGGACAGGGCTCCTACGAGCAGTACTTC. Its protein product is CASSIEGQGSYEQYF.